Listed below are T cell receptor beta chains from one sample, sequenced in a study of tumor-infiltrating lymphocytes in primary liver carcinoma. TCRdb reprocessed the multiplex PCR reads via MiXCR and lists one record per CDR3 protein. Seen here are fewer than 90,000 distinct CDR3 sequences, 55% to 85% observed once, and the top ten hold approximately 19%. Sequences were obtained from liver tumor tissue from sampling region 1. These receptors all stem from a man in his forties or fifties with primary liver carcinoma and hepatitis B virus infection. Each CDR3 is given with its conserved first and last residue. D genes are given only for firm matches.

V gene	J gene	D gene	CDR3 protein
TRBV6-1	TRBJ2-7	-	CASNEWVFYEQHF
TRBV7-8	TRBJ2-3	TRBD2	CVSSFPSGAGGRTDTQNF
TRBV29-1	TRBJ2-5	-	CSDGGWAAETQNF
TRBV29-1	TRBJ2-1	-	CSVVRLWSKQFF
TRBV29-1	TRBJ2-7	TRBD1	CSVTGGHEQYF
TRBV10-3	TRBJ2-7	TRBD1	CAISAFPPGQGFVEQYF
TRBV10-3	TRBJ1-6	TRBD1	CVISGQGTYNSPLHF
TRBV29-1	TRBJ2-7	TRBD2	CSVSQAGRNEQYF
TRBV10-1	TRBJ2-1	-	CASSDNDYEQFF
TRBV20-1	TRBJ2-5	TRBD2	CSARGGLAGDEAQYF
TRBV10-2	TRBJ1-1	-	CAGSLGGATEAFF
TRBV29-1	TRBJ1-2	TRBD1	CSASDRVVGYIF
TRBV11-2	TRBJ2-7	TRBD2	CARSLCVGLAGGGHEQYF
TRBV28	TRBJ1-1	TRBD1	CASSSYRDSNFGTEALF
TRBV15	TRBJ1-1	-	CATSRDLAAQQAFF
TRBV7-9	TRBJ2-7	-	CATSRGGPGTYEQYF
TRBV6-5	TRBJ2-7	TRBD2	CASSYSSRLAGGGGQYF
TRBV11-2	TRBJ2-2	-	CASSPGGNTGGLFF
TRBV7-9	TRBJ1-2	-	CGSSRAGPIYGCTF
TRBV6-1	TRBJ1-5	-	CATSETGFGNQPQHF
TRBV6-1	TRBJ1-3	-	CASSQRRTDTGNTIYF
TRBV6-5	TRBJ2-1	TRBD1	CASSPGTAQWVIRNEQFF